Following are 4 T cell receptor beta chains from one sample sequenced in a study of blood T cell repertoires in COVID-19. The assay was immunoSEQ multiplex PCR, and TCRdb's table has in-frame clones only and misses some. The sample shows 130,000 or so clones, about 89% of them seen only once. The sequenced sample consisted of peripheral blood. Source of these receptors: a man in his fifties or sixties with COVID-19, enrolled during active disease.

This clone was found a few times. The rearrangement uses TRBV19 and TRBJ1-1; unclear D gene. Trimming stripped 3 bases from V and 6 bases from J, with 14 bases between. Germline-derived CDR1 and CDR2 are LNHDA and SQIVND (reference sequence). The CDR3 length is 14 residues. CDR3 amino acids: CASSIGGSRAEAFF. The CDR3 DNA is TGTGCCAGTAGTATTGGCGGATCTCGCGCTGAAGCTTTCTTT.

The chain links TRBV7-8 to TRBJ1-4; 9 nucleotides agree with TRBD1. The CDR3 is 17 residues long. Germline V gives CDR1 SGHVS, CDR2 FQNEAQ. V trimming: 5 bases; J trimming: 0 bases; junction bases outside the gene matches: 7. The chain's CDR3 is CASSRGQGTATNEKLFF. CDR3 nucleotide sequence: TGTGCCAGCAGCCGAGGACAGGGGACTGCAACTAATGAAAAACTGTTTTTT.

V and J are TRBV29-1 and TRBJ1-3; TRBD1 is a possible D gene (5 bases). Germline V gene data show CDR1 as SQVTM and CDR2 as ANQGSEA. The CDR3 loop spans 13 amino acids. V lost 4 bases to trimming and J lost 3 bases, with 10 bases between them. The CDR3, as DNA: TGCAGCGTTGCGGGGGGAATTGGAAACACCATATATTTT. It yields the protein CSVAGGIGNTIYF.

This chain joins TRBV3-1 (or the pseudogene TRBV3-2) and TRBJ2-3; D unclear. Germline V gives CDR1 LGHDT, CDR2 YNNKEL (reference sequence). V shed 5 bases and J shed 2 bases, with 11 bases lying between them. This CDR3 is built from 14 residues. The CDR3 is CASSKFTATDTQYF. The CDR3, as DNA: TGTGCCAGCAGCAAGTTTACTGCCACAGATACGCAGTATTTT.